This note documents a single T cell receptor beta chain sequence. Its specificity is unknown. This entry comes from a study of shared clonotypes between healthy human individuals. Study background: In total, the donors were two women and a few men aged 18 to 49.

The study's findings and limits: Investigators collected only blood, and repertoires in tissues likely differ. Compared with clonotypes that all four donors shared, non-shared clonotypes had lower generation probabilities.

The repertoire was sequenced with immunoSEQ multiplex PCR; TCRdb's copy has only in-frame clones and lacks some. Of 700,000 or so clones in the sample, about three quarters were seen once. The source is a woman in her twenties or thirties in good health. The sample taken for sequencing was memory CD4+ T cells sorted from blood. Subset of the sample: CD45RA-negative fraction.

Here the CDR3 DNA reads TGTGCCAGTAGTTCCACCCTAAGCTGGAGCTCCTACGAGCAGTACTTC. This encodes CASSSTLSWSSYEQYF. This chain uses TRBV19 with TRBJ2-7; no clear D. Germline lookup yields CDR1 LNHDA and CDR2 SQIVND (reference sequence). The CDR3 runs 16 residues. The V and J ends lost 5 bases and 0 bases respectively, with 17 bases between them.